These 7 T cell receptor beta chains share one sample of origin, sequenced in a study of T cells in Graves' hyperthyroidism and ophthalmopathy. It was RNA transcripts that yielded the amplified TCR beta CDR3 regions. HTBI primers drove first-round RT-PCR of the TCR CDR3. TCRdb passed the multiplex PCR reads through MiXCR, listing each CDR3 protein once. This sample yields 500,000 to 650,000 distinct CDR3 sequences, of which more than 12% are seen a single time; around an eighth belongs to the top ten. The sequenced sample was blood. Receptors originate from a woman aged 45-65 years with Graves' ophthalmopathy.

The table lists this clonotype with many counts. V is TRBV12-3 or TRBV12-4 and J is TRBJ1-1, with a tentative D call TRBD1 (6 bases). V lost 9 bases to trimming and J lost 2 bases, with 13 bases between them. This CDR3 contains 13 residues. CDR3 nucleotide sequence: TGTGCCAGTTCTTGGACAGCTAACACTGAAGCTTTCTTT. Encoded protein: CASSWTANTEAFF.

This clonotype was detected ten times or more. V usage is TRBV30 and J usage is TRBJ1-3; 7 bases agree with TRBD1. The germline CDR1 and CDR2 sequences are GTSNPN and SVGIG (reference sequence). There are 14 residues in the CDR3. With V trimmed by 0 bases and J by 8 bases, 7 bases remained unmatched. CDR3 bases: TGTGCCTGGAGTGTAAGACAGGGATCGGACACCATATATTTT. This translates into CAWSVRQGSDTIYF.

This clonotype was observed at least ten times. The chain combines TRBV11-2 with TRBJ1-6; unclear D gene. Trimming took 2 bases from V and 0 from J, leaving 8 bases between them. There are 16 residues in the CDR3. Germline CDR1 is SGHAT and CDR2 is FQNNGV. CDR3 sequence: CASSLHRDSYNSPLHF. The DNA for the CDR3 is TGTGCCAGCAGCTTACACCGCGACTCCTATAATTCACCCCTCCACTTT.

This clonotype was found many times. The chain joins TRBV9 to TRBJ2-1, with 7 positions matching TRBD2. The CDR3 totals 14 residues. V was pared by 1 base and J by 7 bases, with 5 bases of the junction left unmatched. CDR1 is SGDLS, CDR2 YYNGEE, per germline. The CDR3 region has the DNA TGTGCCAGCAGCGTATCGGGAGGTCCAAATGAGCAGTTCTTC. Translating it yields CASSVSGGPNEQFF.

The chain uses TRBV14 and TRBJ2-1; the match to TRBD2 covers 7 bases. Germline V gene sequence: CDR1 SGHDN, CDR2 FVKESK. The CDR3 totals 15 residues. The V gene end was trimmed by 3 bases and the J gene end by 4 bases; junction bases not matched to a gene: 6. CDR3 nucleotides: TGTGCCAGCAGCCAGCGTCTAGCGGAATACAATGAGCAGTTCTTC. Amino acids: CASSQRLAEYNEQFF.

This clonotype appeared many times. The CDR3 nucleotides read TGCGCCAGCAGCCATGGGACAGGGCTGGAGCAGTACTTC. It codes for CASSHGTGLEQYF. The rearrangement links TRBV4-3 to TRBJ2-7; the match to TRBD1 covers 9 bases. J lost 7 bases, V lost 3 bases, and 4 bases had no gene match. The length of the CDR3 is 13 residues. CDR1 is LGHNA and CDR2 is YSLEER in the germline V gene.

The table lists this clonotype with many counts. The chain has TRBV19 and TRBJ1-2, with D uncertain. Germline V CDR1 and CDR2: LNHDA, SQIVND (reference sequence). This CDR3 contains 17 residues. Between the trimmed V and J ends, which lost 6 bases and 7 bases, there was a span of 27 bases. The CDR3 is CASRMTSWALGSGGYTF. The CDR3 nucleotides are TGTGCCAGTAGAATGACTTCCTGGGCCCTTGGAAGTGGTGGCTACACCTTC.